This T cell receptor beta chain was documented in a study of CD4 T cells in relation to SARS-CoV-2 and coronaviruses. Study at large: No peptide or an HIV-1 Nef peptide pool served as negative control. Study-level points and caveats: Approximately 65% of donors had memory CD4+ clonotypes crossrecognizing SARS-CoV-2 and common cold coronavirus spike.

Before the COVID-19 pandemic, during about 2011-2019, CD4+ T cells were taken from unexposed donors. Isolation of CD4+ T cells took place after roughly nine days in culture. Cells permitting, SARS-CoV-2 S/N and four cold-coronavirus spikes were tested on unexposed-donor CD4+ T cells. PBMCs were plated at some 2 million per well in IL-2-containing medium. CDR3 size: 14 residues. Between the trimmed V and J ends, which lost 0 bases and 7 bases, there was a span of 13 bases. Looked up from germline, CDR1 is LGHNA and CDR2 is YSLEER. Remarks on this clone: Its target is unknown.

The protocol was immunoSEQ multiplex PCR, while the TCRdb copy is restricted to in-frame clones and leaves out a portion. This sample has approximately 30,000 clones, with just under 75% found just once. The V gene is TRBV4-3, the J gene TRBJ2-7, with D maybe TRBD2 (5 bases). The sequenced material came from CD4+ T cells from PBMCs, cultured in vitro. This receptor was taken from a human donor in good health. Written as DNA, the CDR3 is TGCGCCAGCAGCCAAGATAGAGGGTTAGGGGAGCAGTACTTC. Protein: CASSQDRGLGEQYF.